This TCR beta chain appears in the sequencing data of a study of OX40 agonist ivuxolimab in advanced cancers. Germline loops: CDR1 SNHLY, CDR2 FYNNEI. The V gene lost 8 bases and the J gene lost 5 bases, with 9 bases spanning the gap. The CDR3 loop spans 12 amino acids. The repertoire was sequenced with immunoSEQ multiplex PCR; TCRdb's copy has only in-frame clones and lacks some. The repertoire holds about 50,000 clones, 88% seen once, with under 0.65% in the top ten. The sequence derives from an adult with an advanced solid tumor such as melanoma, head and neck, liver or kidney cancer. The chain recombines TRBV2 with TRBJ2-2; D remains ambiguous. Sequences were derived from CD4+ or CD8+ T cells sorted from blood, sampled in a trial of the OX40 agonist ivuxolimab. CDR3 nucleotides: TGTGCCAGCCGACTTGCAACCGGGGAGCTGTTTTTT. Translated, it gives CASRLATGELFF.